This TCR beta chain came from a study of CD8+ T cells in alopecia areata. The study's findings and limits: Affected scalp, especially in alopecia totalis/universalis, had a higher clonality than normal scalp did.

Once RNA had been extracted, it was reverse transcribed into cDNA to act as the sequencing template. Libraries were prepared by immunoSEQ multiplex PCR; TCRdb keeps only in-frame clonotypes and omits some of them. Here the sample spans 90,000 to 150,000 clones, around two fifths being singletons. Note on this clone: Its antigen is not identified.

The sample was CD4+ T cells sorted from blood. This receptor was identified in a human donor with alopecia areata.

CDR3 sequence: CASRAVETGELFF. CDR3 DNA sequence: TGTGCCAGCAGGGCTGTTGAGACCGGGGAGCTGTTTTTT. The chain couples TRBV2 to TRBJ2-2; unclear D gene. The V end was cut by 6 bases, the J end by 5 bases, with 10 bases between. The CDR3 has 13 amino acids. CDR1 is SNHLY and CDR2 is FYNNEI in the germline V gene.